Below, 6 T cell receptor beta chains from the same sample are listed, as sequenced in a study of blood T cell repertoires in COVID-19. Libraries were prepared by immunoSEQ multiplex PCR; TCRdb keeps only in-frame clonotypes and omits some of them. The repertoire holds about 280,000 clones, with 90% as singletons. Sequencing was performed on PBMCs or T cells enriched from blood (not recorded which). These receptor sequences come from a woman aged 18-29 years with acute COVID-19.

The rearrangement uses TRBV23-1 and TRBJ2-7, with D perhaps matching TRBD1 (5 bases). TRBV23-1 is recorded as an ORF, its role being uncertain. This CDR3 has 18 residues. V gave up 4 bases and J gave up 3 bases, with 25 bases separating them. For the CDR3, the DNA is TGCGCCAGCAGTCGATTGTCGACAGCTTACTTCCAAATCTACGAGCAGTACTTC. This sequence encodes CASSRLSTAYFQIYEQYF.

The chain recombines TRBV19 with TRBJ1-5; 7 bases match TRBD1. The V gene's germline CDR1 is LNHDA and CDR2 SQIVND (reference sequence). This CDR3 comprises 15 residues. V lost 3 bases to trimming and J lost 4 bases; unmatched junction nucleotides: 6. The CDR3 sequence is CASSIPGTENQPQHF. CDR3 in DNA: TGTGCCAGTAGTATTCCCGGGACAGAAAATCAGCCCCAGCATTTT. The full variable domain, completed using reference TRBV19 and TRBJ1-5, is DGGITQSPKYLFRKEGQNVTLSCEQNLNHDAMYWYRQDPGQGLRLIYYSQIVNDFQKGDIAEGYSVSREKKESFPLTVTSAQKNPTAFYLCASSIPGTENQPQHFGDGTRLSIL.

The genes are TRBV7-6 and TRBJ2-3; 8 bases align to TRBD1. CDR3 size: 15 residues. With V trimmed by 5 bases and J by 4 bases, 8 bases remained unmatched. In germline, CDR1 is SGHVS, CDR2 FNYEAQ. CDR3 DNA sequence: TGTGCCAGCAGCACTTGGACAGGGACGGCAGATACGCAGTATTTT. Its translation: CASSTWTGTADTQYF.

V gene TRBV4-1 combines with J gene TRBJ1-6; D gene unclear. V lost 2 bases and J lost 2, with 10 bases in between. Per the germline V gene, CDR1 is MGHRA and CDR2 is YSYEKL. The CDR3 runs 16 residues. The CDR3 protein is CASSQSPGTYNSPLHF. The DNA of the CDR3 is TGCGCCAGCAGCCAATCCCCGGGAACCTATAATTCACCCCTCCACTTT.

The chain uses TRBV28 and TRBJ2-7; 8 positions match TRBD2. V shed 2 bases, J shed 2 bases, and the junction held 2 bases outside the gene matches. Germline V gene data show CDR1 as MDHEN and CDR2 as SYDVKM. The CDR3 covers 14 residues. The CDR3 spells CASSLPGGPYEQYF. CDR3 nucleotide sequence: TGTGCCAGCAGTTTACCGGGAGGGCCCTACGAGCAGTACTTC. Using reference TRBV28 and TRBJ2-7 for the parts outside the CDR3, the full variable domain is DVKVTQSSRYLVKRTGEKVFLECVQDMDHENMFWYRQDPGLGLRLIYFSYDVKMKEKGDIPEGYSVSREKKERFSLILESASTNQTSMYLCASSLPGGPYEQYFGPGTRLTVT.

The chain employs TRBV3-1 (or the pseudogene TRBV3-2) and TRBJ2-5, with TRBD2 matching over 7 bases. CDR3 length equals 14 residues. Germline CDR1 LGHDT, CDR2 YNNKEL (reference sequence). Losses at the gene ends were 4 bases for V and 2 bases for J; bases not matched to a gene: 4. CDR3 in DNA: TGTGCCAGCAGCCGCCTCGGGGGGCAAGAGACCCAGTACTTC. Residues: CASSRLGGQETQYF.